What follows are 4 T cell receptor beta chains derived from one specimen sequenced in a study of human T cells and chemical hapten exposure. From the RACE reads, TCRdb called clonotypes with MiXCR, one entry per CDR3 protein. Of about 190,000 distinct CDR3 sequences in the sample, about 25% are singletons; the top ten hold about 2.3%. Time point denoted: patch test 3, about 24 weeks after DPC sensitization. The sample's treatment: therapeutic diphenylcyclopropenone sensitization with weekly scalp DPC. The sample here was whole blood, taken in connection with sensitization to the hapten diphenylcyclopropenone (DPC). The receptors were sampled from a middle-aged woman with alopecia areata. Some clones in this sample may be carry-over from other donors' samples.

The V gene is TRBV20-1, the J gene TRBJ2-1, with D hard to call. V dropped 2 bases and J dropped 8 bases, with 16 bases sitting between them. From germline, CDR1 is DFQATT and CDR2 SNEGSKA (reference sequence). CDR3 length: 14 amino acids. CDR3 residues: CSARTLRVAYEQFF. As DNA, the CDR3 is TGCAGTGCTAGAACCCTTAGGGTGGCGTATGAGCAGTTCTTC.

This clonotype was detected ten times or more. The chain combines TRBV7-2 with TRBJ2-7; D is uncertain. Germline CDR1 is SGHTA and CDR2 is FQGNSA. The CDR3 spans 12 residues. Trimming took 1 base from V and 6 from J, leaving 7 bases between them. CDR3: CASSLEVGEQYF. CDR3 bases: TGTGCCAGCAGCTTAGAGGTGGGCGAGCAGTACTTC.

The CDR3 DNA reads TGTGCCAGCAGGAGACGGGACATGGATGAGCAGTTCTTC. It translates to CASRRRDMDEQFF. The J gene is TRBJ2-1, the V gene TRBV12-3 or TRBV12-4; a weak D match, TRBD1 (6 bases). V was cut by 6 bases and J by 8 bases, with 14 bases left in between. The CDR3 runs 13 residues.

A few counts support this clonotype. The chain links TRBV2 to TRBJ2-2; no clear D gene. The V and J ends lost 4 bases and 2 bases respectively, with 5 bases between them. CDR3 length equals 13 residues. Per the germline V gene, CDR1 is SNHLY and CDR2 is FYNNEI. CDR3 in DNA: TGTGCCAGCAGTGCACTAAACACCGGGGAGCTGTTTTTT. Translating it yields CASSALNTGELFF. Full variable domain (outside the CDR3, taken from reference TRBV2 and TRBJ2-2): EPEVTQTPSHQVTQMGQEVILRCVPISNHLYFYWYRQILGQKVEFLVSFYNNEISEKSEIFDDQFSVERPDGSNFTLKIRSTKLEDSAMYFCASSALNTGELFFGEGSRLTVL.